The TCR beta chain under discussion was sequenced for a study of PD-L1 blockade in urothelial cancer. About the research overall: About 90% of the roughly 29 patients were men with bladder-origin urothelial cancer. When blood samples were assessed, the median T cell count was approximately 140,000. Findings and caveats of the study: Having blood TCR clonality under the median before treatment predicted better survival.

Germline CDR1 reads LGHNA; CDR2 reads YSLEER. The CDR3 covers 16 residues. The trim removed 0 bases at V and 4 bases at J, leaving 7 bases unmatched. The data were produced by immunoSEQ multiplex PCR, yet TCRdb's version contains in-frame clones alone and is incomplete. In the table there are around 50,000 clones, roughly 88% of which are singletons. Of note for this clone: The antigen remains undetermined.

Sample time point: peripheral blood 6 weeks after treatment start. The input for sequencing was PBMCs, taken around atezolizumab (anti-PD-L1) treatment. The source is a man aged 45-60 years with urothelial cancer. The rearrangement uses TRBV4-3 and TRBJ2-3, with TRBD2 identical over 7 bases. The CDR3 is CASSQEMGGKPDTQYF. CDR3 nucleotides: TGCGCCAGCAGCCAAGAGATGGGGGGGAAGCCAGATACGCAGTATTTT.